A selection of T cell receptor beta chains follows, all from one sample in a study of T cell repertoires in aging, cancer and after chemotherapy. TCRdb re-derived calls from the multiplex PCR reads in MiXCR, one entry per CDR3 protein. This sample has 1,500 to 2,000 distinct CDR3 sequences, with 20% to 25% found just once. The specimen sequenced was blood. All receptors come from a human donor with a solid tumor. Each CDR3 is given with its conserved first and last residue. Each record gives: J gene, D gene, V gene, clone size, CDR3 protein, CDR3 DNA. The D gene is left open where the match is weak. A row's size may be missing; if present it is once, few, many or a size class.

>TRBJ1-1|.|TRBV28|.
CASSLGGGEAFF
TGTGCCAGCAGTTTGGGAGGGGGTGAAGCTTTCTTT
>TRBJ1-2|TRBD1|TRBV12-3/TRBV12-4|medium-sized
CASSFGTGNGYTF
TGTGCCAGCAGTTTTGGGACAGGGAACGGCTACACCTTC
>TRBJ2-1|TRBD2|TRBV30|medium-sized
CAWASGSRYNEQFF
TGTGCCTGGGCTAGCGGGAGTCGCTACAATGAGCAGTTCTTC
>TRBJ2-3|TRBD1|TRBV6-5|medium-sized
CASSYQGTGTQYF
TGTGCCAGCAGTTACCAGGGGACAGGAACGCAGTATTTT
>TRBJ1-1|.|TRBV6-1|medium-sized
CASKLNTEAFF
TGTGCCAGCAAATTGAACACTGAAGCTTTCTTT
>TRBJ2-2|.|TRBV28|once
CAGVSGTGELFF
TGTGCCGGCGTGTCGGGGACCGGGGAGCTGTTTTTT
>TRBJ2-4|TRBD1|TRBV28|medium-sized
CASLPGTGGNIQYF
TGTGCCAGCCTCCCAGGGACAGGGGGTAACATTCAGTACTTC
>TRBJ2-1|TRBD1|TRBV4-3|medium-sized
CASSQTPGTGLYNEQFF
TGTGCCAGCAGCCAAACCCCGGGGACAGGGCTGTACAATGAGCAGTTCTTC
>TRBJ2-5|TRBD2|TRBV19|medium-sized
CASSAPGGETQYF
TGTGCCAGTAGTGCCCCGGGAGGAGAGACCCAGTACTTC
>TRBJ2-7|TRBD2|TRBV19|medium-sized
CASSGSPVYEQYF
TGTGCCAGCAGCGGGAGCCCGGTTTACGAGCAGTACTTC
>TRBJ1-6|.|TRBV6-5|medium-sized
CASSRGNNSPLHF
TGTGCCAGCAGTAGAGGGAATAATTCACCCCTCCACTTT
>TRBJ1-2|TRBD1|TRBV20-1|medium-sized
CSAGTGGIYGYTF
TGCAGTGCTGGGACAGGGGGCATCTATGGCTACACCTTC
>TRBJ1-5|.|TRBV7-2|few
CASSLPNQPQHF
TGTGCCAGCAGCCTCCCCAATCAGCCCCAGCATTTT
>TRBJ2-1|TRBD2|TRBV19|medium-sized
CASSILWQGTRIYREQFF
TGTGCCAGTAGTATCTTATGGCAGGGGACTAGGATCTACAGAGAGCAGTTCTTC
>TRBJ1-5|.|TRBV4-3|medium-sized
CASSQVVDPRQPQHF
TGCGCCAGCAGCCAAGTGGTGGACCCCCGTCAGCCCCAGCATTTT